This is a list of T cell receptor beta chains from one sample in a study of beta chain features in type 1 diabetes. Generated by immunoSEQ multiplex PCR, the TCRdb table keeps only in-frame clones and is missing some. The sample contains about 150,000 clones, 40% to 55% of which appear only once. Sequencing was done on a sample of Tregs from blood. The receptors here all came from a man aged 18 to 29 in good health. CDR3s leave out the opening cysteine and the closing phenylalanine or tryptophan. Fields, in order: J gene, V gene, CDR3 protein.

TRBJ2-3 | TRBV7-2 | ASRQPGQGATDTQY
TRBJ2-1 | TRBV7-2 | ASSLTGYNEQF
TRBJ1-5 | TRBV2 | ASSELGRGGIQPQH
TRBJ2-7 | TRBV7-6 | ASSLGVRRDRGGEQY
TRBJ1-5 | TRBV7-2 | ASSPGQGVYQPQH
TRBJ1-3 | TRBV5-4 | ASSSLGRGDGNTIY
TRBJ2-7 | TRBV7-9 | ASSSDVTGPISYEQY
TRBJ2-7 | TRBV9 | ASSRAAGGIYEQY
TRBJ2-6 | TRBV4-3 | ASSQDFGKWAGANVLT
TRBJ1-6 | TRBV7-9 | ASSRDREHSPLH
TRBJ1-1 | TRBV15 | ATSRVIAASDTEAF
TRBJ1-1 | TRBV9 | ASSTAGDTEAF
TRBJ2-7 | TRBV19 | ASSGGQGMYEQY
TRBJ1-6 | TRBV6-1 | ASSETTPGDLH
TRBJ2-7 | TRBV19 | ASSTTIAGGMDEQY
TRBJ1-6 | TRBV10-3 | AISEQAYNSPLH
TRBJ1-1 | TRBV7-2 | ASSLRRDTEAF
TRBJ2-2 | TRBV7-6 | ASSLTSGRYGELF
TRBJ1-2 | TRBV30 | AWSVGVSNYGYT
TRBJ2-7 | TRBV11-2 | ASSYNLAENYEQY
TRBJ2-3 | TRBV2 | ASSPKAPGNPDTQY
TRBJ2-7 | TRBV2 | ASNIGGARYEQY
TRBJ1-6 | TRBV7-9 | ASSFQAGYNSPLH
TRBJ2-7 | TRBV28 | ASSTRDEQY
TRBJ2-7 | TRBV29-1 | SVDLGGSDEQY
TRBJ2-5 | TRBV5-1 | ASSLGMTGTQETQY
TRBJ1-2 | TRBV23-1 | ASSQSMGRVNGYT
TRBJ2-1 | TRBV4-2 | ASSQEYHTEQF
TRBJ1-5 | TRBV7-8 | ASSLVSRGRYSNQPQH
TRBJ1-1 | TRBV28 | ASSLSAGTEAF
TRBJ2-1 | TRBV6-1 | ASSGLAGGWGQF
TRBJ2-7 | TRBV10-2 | ASSGTESYEQY
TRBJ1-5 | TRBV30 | AWSVVGGGQPQH
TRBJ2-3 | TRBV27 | ASSLFSGNTDTQY
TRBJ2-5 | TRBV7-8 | ASSRDRGETQY
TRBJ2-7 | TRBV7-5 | ASRRERSWEQY
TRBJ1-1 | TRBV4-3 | ASSQDLTVQSTEAF
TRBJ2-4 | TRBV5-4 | ASSYERGGERNIQY
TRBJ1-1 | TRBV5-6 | ASSLEDSVAF
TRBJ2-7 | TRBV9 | ASSVGAGVSGEQY
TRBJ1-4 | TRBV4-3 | ASSQPGINEKLF
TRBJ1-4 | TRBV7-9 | ASSFGQSNEKLF
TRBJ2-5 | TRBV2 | ASRGGVGETQY
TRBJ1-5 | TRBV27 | ASSSGRGRGNQPQH
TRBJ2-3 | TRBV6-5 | ASSSAYTQY
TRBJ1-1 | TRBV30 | AWTTGGWGTEAF
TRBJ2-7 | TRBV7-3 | ASSPQAGTYEQY
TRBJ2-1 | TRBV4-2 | ASSRGLAGGKYNEQF
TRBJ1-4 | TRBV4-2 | ASSDYRVLAGKLF
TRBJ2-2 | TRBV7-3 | ASSSGTANTGELF
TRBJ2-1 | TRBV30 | AWSAGASYNEQF
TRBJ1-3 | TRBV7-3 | ASSPGLSSGNTIY
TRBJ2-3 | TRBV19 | ASSIRRDRGRDTQY
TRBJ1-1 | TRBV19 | ASSVSVNTEAF